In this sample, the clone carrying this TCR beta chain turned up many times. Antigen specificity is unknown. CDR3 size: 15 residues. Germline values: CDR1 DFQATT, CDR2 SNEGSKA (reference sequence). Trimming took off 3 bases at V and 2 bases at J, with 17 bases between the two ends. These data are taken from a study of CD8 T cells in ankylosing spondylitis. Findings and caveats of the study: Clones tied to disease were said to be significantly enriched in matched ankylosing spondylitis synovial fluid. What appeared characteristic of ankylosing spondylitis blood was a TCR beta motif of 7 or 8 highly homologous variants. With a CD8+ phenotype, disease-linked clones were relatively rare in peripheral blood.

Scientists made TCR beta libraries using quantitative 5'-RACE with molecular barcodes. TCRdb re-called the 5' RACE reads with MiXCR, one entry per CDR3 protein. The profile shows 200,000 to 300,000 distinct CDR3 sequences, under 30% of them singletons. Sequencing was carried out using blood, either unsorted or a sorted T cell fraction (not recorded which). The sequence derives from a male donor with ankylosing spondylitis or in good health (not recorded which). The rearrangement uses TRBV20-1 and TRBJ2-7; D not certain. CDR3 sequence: CSASGVPHGTYEQYF. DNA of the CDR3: TGCAGTGCTAGTGGGGTACCCCATGGCACCTACGAGCAGTACTTC.